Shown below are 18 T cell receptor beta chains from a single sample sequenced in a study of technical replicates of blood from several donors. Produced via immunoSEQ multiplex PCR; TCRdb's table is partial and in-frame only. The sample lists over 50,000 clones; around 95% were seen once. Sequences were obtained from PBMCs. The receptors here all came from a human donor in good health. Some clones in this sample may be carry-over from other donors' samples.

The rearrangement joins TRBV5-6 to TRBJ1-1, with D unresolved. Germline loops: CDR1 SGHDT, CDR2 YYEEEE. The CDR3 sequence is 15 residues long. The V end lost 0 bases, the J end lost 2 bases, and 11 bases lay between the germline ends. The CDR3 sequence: CASSLASQDNTEAFF. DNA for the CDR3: TGTGCCAGCAGCTTGGCCTCACAAGATAACACTGAAGCTTTCTTT.

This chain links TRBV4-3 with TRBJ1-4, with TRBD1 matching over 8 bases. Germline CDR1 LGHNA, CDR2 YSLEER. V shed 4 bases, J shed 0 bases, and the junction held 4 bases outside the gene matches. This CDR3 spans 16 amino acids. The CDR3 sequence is CASSRGTGATNEKLFF. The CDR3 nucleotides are TGCGCCAGCAGCCGTGGGACAGGAGCAACTAATGAAAAACTGTTTTTT.

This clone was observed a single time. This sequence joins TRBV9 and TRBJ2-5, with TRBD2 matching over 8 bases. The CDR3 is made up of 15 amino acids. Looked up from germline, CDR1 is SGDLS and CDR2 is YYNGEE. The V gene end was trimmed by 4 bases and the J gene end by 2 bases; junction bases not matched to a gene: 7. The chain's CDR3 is CASSPRGGGQETQYF. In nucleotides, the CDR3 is TGTGCCAGCAGCCCACGGGGCGGGGGGCAAGAGACCCAGTACTTC.

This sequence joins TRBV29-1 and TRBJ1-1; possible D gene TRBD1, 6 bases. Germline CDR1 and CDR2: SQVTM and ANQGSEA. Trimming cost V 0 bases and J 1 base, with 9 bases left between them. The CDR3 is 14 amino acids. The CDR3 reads CSVEDDRKNTEAFF. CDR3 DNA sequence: TGCAGCGTTGAAGATGACAGGAAGAACACTGAAGCTTTCTTT.

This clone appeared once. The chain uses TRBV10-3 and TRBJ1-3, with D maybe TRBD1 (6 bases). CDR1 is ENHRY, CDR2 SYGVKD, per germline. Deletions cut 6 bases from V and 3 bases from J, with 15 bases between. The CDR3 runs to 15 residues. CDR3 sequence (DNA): TGTGCCATCAGCGCGGACAGTGGACGTGGAAACACCATATATTTT. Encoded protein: CAISADSGRGNTIYF.

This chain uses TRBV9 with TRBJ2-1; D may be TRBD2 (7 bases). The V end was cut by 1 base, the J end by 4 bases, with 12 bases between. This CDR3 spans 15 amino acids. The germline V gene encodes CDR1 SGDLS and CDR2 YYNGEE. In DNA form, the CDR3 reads TGTGCCAGCAGCGTAATCGGGGGGCAATACAATGAGCAGTTCTTC. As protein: CASSVIGGQYNEQFF.

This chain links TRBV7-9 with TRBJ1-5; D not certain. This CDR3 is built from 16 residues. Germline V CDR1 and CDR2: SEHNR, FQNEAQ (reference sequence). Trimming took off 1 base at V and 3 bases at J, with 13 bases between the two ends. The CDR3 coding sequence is TGTGCCAGCAGCTTAGGTGTGGCAGGACTCAATCAGCCCCAGCATTTT. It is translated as CASSLGVAGLNQPQHF.

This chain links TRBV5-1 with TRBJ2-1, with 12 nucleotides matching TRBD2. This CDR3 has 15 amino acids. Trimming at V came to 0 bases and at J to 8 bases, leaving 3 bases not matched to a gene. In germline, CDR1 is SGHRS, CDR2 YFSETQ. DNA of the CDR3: TGCGCCAGCAGCTTGGCCCCTAGCGGGGGGGATGAGCAGTTCTTC. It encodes CASSLAPSGGDEQFF.

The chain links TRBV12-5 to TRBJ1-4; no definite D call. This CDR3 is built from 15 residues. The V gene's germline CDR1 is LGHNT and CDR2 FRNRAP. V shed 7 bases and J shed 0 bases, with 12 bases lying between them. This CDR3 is CASAPGAATNEKLFF. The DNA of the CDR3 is TGTGCTAGTGCCCCGGGTGCTGCAACTAATGAAAAACTGTTTTTT. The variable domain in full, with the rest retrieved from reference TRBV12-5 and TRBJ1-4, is DARVTQTPRHKVTEMGQEVTMRCQPILGHNTVFWYRQTMMQGLELLAYFRNRAPLDDSGMPKDRFSAEMPDATLATLKIQPSEPRDSAVYFCASAPGAATNEKLFFGSGTQLSVL.

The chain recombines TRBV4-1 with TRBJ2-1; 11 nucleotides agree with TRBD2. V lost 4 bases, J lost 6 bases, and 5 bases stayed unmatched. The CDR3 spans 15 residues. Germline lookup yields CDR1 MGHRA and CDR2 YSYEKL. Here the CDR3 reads CASSLSSGGPNEQFF. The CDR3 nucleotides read TGCGCCAGCAGCCTATCTAGCGGGGGGCCCAATGAGCAGTTCTTC.

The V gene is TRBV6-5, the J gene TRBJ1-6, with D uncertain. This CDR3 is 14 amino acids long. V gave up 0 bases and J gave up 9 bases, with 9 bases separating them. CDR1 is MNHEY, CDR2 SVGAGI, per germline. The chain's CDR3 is CASSYSIGGSPLHF. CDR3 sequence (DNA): TGTGCCAGCAGTTACTCTATTGGAGGTTCACCCCTCCACTTT.

CDR3 sequence (DNA): TGTGCCAGCAGCCAGGGGTTGACTAATGAAAAACTGTTTTTT. It is translated as CASSQGLTNEKLFF. The chain links TRBV2 to TRBJ1-4; the D gene is possibly TRBD1 (6 bases). Trimming left V 6 bases short and J 2 bases short, with 10 bases between. Germline V lookup: CDR1 SNHLY, CDR2 FYNNEI. CDR3 size: 14 residues.

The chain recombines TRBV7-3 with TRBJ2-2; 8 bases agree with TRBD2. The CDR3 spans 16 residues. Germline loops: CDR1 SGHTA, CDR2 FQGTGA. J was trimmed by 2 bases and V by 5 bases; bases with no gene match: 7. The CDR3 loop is CASSPRGAGNTGELFF. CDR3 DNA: TGTGCCAGCAGCCCGCGGGGGGCCGGTAACACCGGGGAGCTGTTTTTT.

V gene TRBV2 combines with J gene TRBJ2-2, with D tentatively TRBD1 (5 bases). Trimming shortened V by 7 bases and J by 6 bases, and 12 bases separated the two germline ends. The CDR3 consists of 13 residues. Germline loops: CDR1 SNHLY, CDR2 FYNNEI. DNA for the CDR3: TGTGCCAGCAATAAGGGGTTCCCCGGGGAGCTGTTTTTT. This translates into CASNKGFPGELFF.

The CDR3 reads CASSYRGALDEQYF. The CDR3 coding sequence is TGTGCCAGCAGTTACCGGGGGGCTCTGGACGAGCAGTACTTC. The chain uses TRBV6-5 and TRBJ2-7; weak D call: TRBD2 (7 bases). From germline, CDR1 is MNHEY and CDR2 SVGAGI. V was clipped by 2 bases and J by 5 bases, with 13 bases between them. The CDR3 runs to 14 residues.

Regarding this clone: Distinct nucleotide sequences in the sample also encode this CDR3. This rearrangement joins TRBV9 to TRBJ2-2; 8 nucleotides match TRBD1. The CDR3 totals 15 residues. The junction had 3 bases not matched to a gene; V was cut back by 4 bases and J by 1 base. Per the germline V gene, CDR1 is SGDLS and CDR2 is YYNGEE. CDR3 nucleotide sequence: TGTGCCAGCAGCCCCGGGACAGGGAACACCGGGGAGCTGTTTTTT. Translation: CASSPGTGNTGELFF.

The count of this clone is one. The CDR3 spells CASRRGQGIYYGYTF. For the CDR3, the DNA is TGTGCCAGCAGGCGGGGACAGGGGATATACTATGGCTACACCTTC. This chain connects TRBV14 to TRBJ1-2; 10 bases are shared with TRBD1. Germline-derived CDR1 and CDR2 are SGHDN and FVKESK. The CDR3 totals 15 residues. Germline trimming cut 6 bases from V and 3 bases from J; bases unmatched to any gene: 7.

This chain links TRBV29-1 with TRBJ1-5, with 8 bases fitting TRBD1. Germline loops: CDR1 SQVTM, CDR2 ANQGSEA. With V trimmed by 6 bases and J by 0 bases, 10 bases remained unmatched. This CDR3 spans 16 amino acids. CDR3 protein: CSVQGTGDLSNQPQHF. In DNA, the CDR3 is TGCAGCGTCCAGGGGACAGGTGACCTTAGCAATCAGCCCCAGCATTTT.